This is a list of T cell receptor beta chains from one sample in a study of T-cell reconstitution after alpha-beta-depleted transplantation in children. TCRdb re-called the PCR reads through MiXCR, storing one row per CDR3 protein. Counted here are approximately 520,000 distinct CDR3 sequences, 32% occurring once; the ten biggest clones make up approximately 2.3%. The material was PBMCs from the stem cell graft donor, obtained from the stem cell graft. The receptors derive from a human donor who donated a stem cell graft to a child with aplastic anemia. Both conserved end residues are part of each CDR3. A D gene is named only where the DNA matches it firmly. Only some rows state a clone size, as once, few, many or a class for expanded clones.

abundance	d_gene	len	v_gene	j_gene	CDR3nt	CDR3aa
few	NA	12	TRBV5-1	TRBJ1-2	TGCGCCAGCAGCTCGGGACTTTTTGGCTACACCTTC	CASSSGLFGYTF
few	NA	14	TRBV7-9	TRBJ1-1	TGTGCCAGCAGCCCCCAGGGTATGAACACTGAAGCTTTCTTT	CASSPQGMNTEAFF
few	TRBD1	16	TRBV5-4	TRBJ2-2	TGTGCCAGCAGCGGGAGGACAGGGGAGAATACCGGGGAGCTGTTTTTT	CASSGRTGENTGELFF
NA	TRBD2	14	TRBV5-1	TRBJ2-1	TGCGCCAGCGACCTAGCGGGAGGGCCGGGTGAGCAGTTCTTC	CASDLAGGPGEQFF
NA	TRBD2	18	TRBV9	TRBJ2-3	TGTGCCAGCAGCTCCCAAAGCGGGACTAGCGGTAGCACAGATACGCAGTATTTT	CASSSQSGTSGSTDTQYF
NA	NA	11	TRBV29-1	TRBJ1-2	TGCAGCGTTCGGACGTCGGGGGGCTACACCTTC	CSVRTSGGYTF
few	NA	12	TRBV12-3/TRBV12-4	TRBJ1-2	TGTGCCAGCAGTTTAGGACTCTTTGGCTACACCTTC	CASSLGLFGYTF
few	TRBD1	14	TRBV12-3/TRBV12-4	TRBJ2-7	TGTGCCAGCAGCCCGGGACAGGTGATCTACGAGCAGTACTTC	CASSPGQVIYEQYF
few	TRBD1	15	TRBV14	TRBJ2-1	TGTGCCAGCAGCTCCCCGGGACAGGGGGGGAATGAGCAGTTCTTC	CASSSPGQGGNEQFF
few	TRBD2	16	TRBV4-3	TRBJ2-1	TGCGCCAGCAGCCAAGAGGGACTAGCGGTATACAATGAGCAGTTCTTC	CASSQEGLAVYNEQFF
NA	NA	13	TRBV7-2	TRBJ1-1	TGTGCCAGCAAGCCCCAGGAGAACACTGAAGCTTTCTTT	CASKPQENTEAFF
NA	NA	15	TRBV12-3/TRBV12-4	TRBJ1-1	TGTGCCAGCAGTCCCCCGGGAAGAATGAACACTGAAGCTTTCTTT	CASSPPGRMNTEAFF
few	TRBD1	14	TRBV7-2	TRBJ2-2	TGTGCCAGCAGACGGCAGGGGGCCACCGGGGAGCTGTTTTTT	CASRRQGATGELFF
few	NA	12	TRBV20-1	TRBJ1-1	TGCAGTGCTAGACAGGGACCCACTGAAGCTTTCTTT	CSARQGPTEAFF
NA	NA	15	TRBV7-2	TRBJ2-5	TGTGCCAGCAGCCTACAGGGTAGGGTGATGGAGACCCAGTACTTC	CASSLQGRVMETQYF
many	NA	15	TRBV6-5	TRBJ1-6	TGTGCCAGCAGGCCACAGGGTGCCTTTAATTCACCCCTCCACTTT	CASRPQGAFNSPLHF
few	NA	12	TRBV12-3/TRBV12-4	TRBJ1-5	TGTGCCAGCAGTTTAGAAGGGAGGCTCCAGCATTTT	CASSLEGRLQHF
many	NA	15	TRBV12-3/TRBV12-4	TRBJ1-1	TGTGCCAGCAGTTTTAGGGGCGGGGGGAACACTGAAGCTTTCTTT	CASSFRGGGNTEAFF
NA	TRBD1	15	TRBV7-3	TRBJ2-1	TGTGCCAGCAGCTTAACAAGACAGGGGGCTAATGAGCAGTTCTTC	CASSLTRQGANEQFF
NA	NA	15	TRBV5-1	TRBJ1-1	TGCGCCAGCAGCTTCGAAGGACGGGTGAACACTGAAGCTTTCTTT	CASSFEGRVNTEAFF
NA	NA	14	TRBV7-2	TRBJ1-5	TGTGCCAGCAGCCTCCGACAGCACAATCAGCCCCAGCATTTT	CASSLRQHNQPQHF
NA	TRBD1	14	TRBV6-1	TRBJ1-2	TGTGCCAGCAGCATGACAGGGAATGGCTATGGCTACACCTTC	CASSMTGNGYGYTF
NA	NA	11	TRBV29-1	TRBJ2-7	TGCAGCGCTCAGTTTCGGTCCGAGCAGTACTTC	CSAQFRSEQYF
NA	TRBD1	15	TRBV28	TRBJ1-3	TGTGCCAGCAGGACAGGGGCTTCCTCTGGAAACACCATATATTTT	CASRTGASSGNTIYF
NA	TRBD2	16	TRBV24-1	TRBJ2-1	TGTGCCACCAGTGCCGTTACTAGCGGGAGACTCGATGAGCAGTTCTTC	CATSAVTSGRLDEQFF
NA	TRBD1	18	TRBV9	TRBJ1-4	TGTGCCAGCAGCGTAGAGTCATTGGGACAGACAACTAATGAAAAACTGTTTTTT	CASSVESLGQTTNEKLFF
NA	TRBD1	15	TRBV9	TRBJ2-7	TGTGCCAGCAGCCCCGACAGGACAGGGGGCAGCGAGCAGTACTTC	CASSPDRTGGSEQYF
few	TRBD1	16	TRBV5-4	TRBJ1-1	TGTGCCAGCAGCCCGGGACAGGGACGAATGAACACTGAAGCTTTCTTT	CASSPGQGRMNTEAFF
NA	NA	14	TRBV7-3	TRBJ1-2	TGTGCCAGCAGCTTACAGGGATCTGACTATGGCTACACCTTC	CASSLQGSDYGYTF
NA	NA	14	TRBV12-3/TRBV12-4	TRBJ1-1	TGTGCCAGCAGTTTCCTAAAACAGGGAGCTGAAGCTTTCTTT	CASSFLKQGAEAFF
few	NA	15	TRBV28	TRBJ1-1	TGTGCCAGCAGTTTTTCTTCGTCCCCGAGGACTGAAGCTTTCTTT	CASSFSSSPRTEAFF
NA	NA	14	TRBV30	TRBJ2-3	TGTGCCTGGAGTGTGGTAGGGGTCGCAGATACGCAGTATTTT	CAWSVVGVADTQYF
NA	NA	17	TRBV13	TRBJ2-2	TGTGCCAGCAGCTTAAAGAGACTAGGGTCGAGCACCGGGGAGCTGTTTTTT	CASSLKRLGSSTGELFF
few	TRBD1	16	TRBV4-2	TRBJ1-1	TGTGCCAGCAGCCAACCCGGTCAGGGGGGGAACACTGAAGCTTTCTTT	CASSQPGQGGNTEAFF
NA	NA	14	TRBV29-1	TRBJ2-3	TGCAGCGTTGGACAGAACATTCGTGAAGATACGCAGTATTTT	CSVGQNIREDTQYF
NA	NA	12	TRBV7-2	TRBJ2-2	TGTGCCACAGGGGGACTCACCGGGGAGCTGTTTTTT	CATGGLTGELFF
few	TRBD1	13	TRBV11-2	TRBJ2-1	TGTGCCAGCGGGACAGGCCCAGACAATGAGCAGTTCTTC	CASGTGPDNEQFF
NA	TRBD1	16	TRBV12-3/TRBV12-4	TRBJ2-6	TGTGCCAGCAGGTCTCACAGGGGCAGTGGGGCCAACGTCCTGACTTTC	CASRSHRGSGANVLTF
NA	NA	13	TRBV4-2	TRBJ2-1	TGTGCCAGCAGCCAGACCGAACGGAATGAGCAGTTCTTC	CASSQTERNEQFF
few	TRBD1	16	TRBV20-1	TRBJ1-5	TGCAGTGCCGGCCGACAGGGGGGAATGGGCAATCAGCCCCAGCATTTT	CSAGRQGGMGNQPQHF
many	NA	11	TRBV29-1	TRBJ1-2	TGCAGCGTGCTTGACGGGGATGGCTACACCTTC	CSVLDGDGYTF
NA	NA	15	TRBV18	TRBJ2-5	TGTGCCAGCTCACGAATTACAATCGAGCAAGAGACCCAGTACTTC	CASSRITIEQETQYF
NA	NA	16	TRBV7-9	TRBJ2-7	TGTGCCAGCAGCGCGGGACCGGGCCAAAAGTTCTACGAGCAGTACTTC	CASSAGPGQKFYEQYF
NA	TRBD1	15	TRBV29-1	TRBJ2-3	TGCAGCGTGGCCGGGACAGGGGCCTGGTTCGATACGCAGTATTTT	CSVAGTGAWFDTQYF
few	NA	14	TRBV5-4	TRBJ1-2	TGTGCCAGCACTTTACAGGGTCCTCTCTATGGCTACACCTTC	CASTLQGPLYGYTF
few	NA	13	TRBV20-1	TRBJ2-1	TGCAGTGCCCCTTCGGTCCGGGAAGGTGAGCAGTTCTTC	CSAPSVREGEQFF
NA	NA	16	TRBV7-9	TRBJ2-7	TGTGCCAGCAGCTTAGCTCCACCCCAGGGGAGGAACGAGCAGTACTTC	CASSLAPPQGRNEQYF
NA	NA	17	TRBV4-2	TRBJ2-3	TGTGCCAGCAGCCAAGATGCTGCGGGACAGAGCACAGATACGCAGTATTTT	CASSQDAAGQSTDTQYF
NA	NA	15	TRBV10-3	TRBJ2-3	TGTGCCATCTCCCCCGGCACGGGTAGCACAGATACGCAGTATTTT	CAISPGTGSTDTQYF
many	TRBD1	14	TRBV7-2	TRBJ1-1	TGTGCCAGCAGCACGACAGGGATGAACACTGAAGCTTTCTTT	CASSTTGMNTEAFF
NA	NA	12	TRBV6-2/TRBV6-3	TRBJ1-1	TGTGCCAGCAGTTACGGCCAGAGGGAAGCTTTCTTT	CASSYGQREAFF
NA	NA	14	TRBV6-2/TRBV6-3	TRBJ2-1	TGTGCCAGCAGTCCCCGGGACGGTTACAATGAGCAGTTCTTC	CASSPRDGYNEQFF
NA	NA	15	TRBV29-1	TRBJ2-5	TGCAGCGTGGACCCTACAGGGGCGGGGGGAGAGACCCAGTACTTC	CSVDPTGAGGETQYF
few	TRBD1	16	TRBV7-6	TRBJ2-2	TGTGCCAGCAGCTTGGACCAGACAGGGGGGCCCGGGGAGCTGTTTTTT	CASSLDQTGGPGELFF
NA	NA	15	TRBV28	TRBJ1-1	TGTGCCAGCATTTTCTCGGTGGGAGAGAACACTGAAGCTTTCTTT	CASIFSVGENTEAFF
few	NA	17	TRBV5-1	TRBJ2-1	TGCGCCAGCAGCTCGGCCCTGGGACGCCCCGGGTCGGATGAGCAGTTCTTC	CASSSALGRPGSDEQFF
NA	TRBD2	16	TRBV12-3/TRBV12-4	TRBJ2-3	TGTGCCAGCAGTCCAAGGACTAGCGGGAGTTTCGGTACGCAGTATTTT	CASSPRTSGSFGTQYF
NA	TRBD1	16	TRBV7-8	TRBJ1-2	TGTGCCAGCAGCCAAGGGACAGGGAAAGGTCCCAAGGGCTACACCTTC	CASSQGTGKGPKGYTF
few	NA	19	TRBV20-1	TRBJ2-4	TGCAGTGCCCGGATTAAGATGGGGAGCGGCACATTAAGTACAGACATTCAGTACTTC	CSARIKMGSGTLSTDIQYF
NA	TRBD2	17	TRBV5-1	TRBJ2-1	TGCGCCAGCAGCCGGGGACTAGCGGGAGACTTTTACAATGAGCAGTTCTTC	CASSRGLAGDFYNEQFF